Listed here is a single T cell receptor beta chain. The sample comes from a study of T-cell reconstitution after alpha-beta-depleted transplantation in children. V lost 7 bases and J lost 4, with 10 bases in between. The CDR3 has 12 amino acids. Researchers prepared the TCRbeta library using unique molecular identifiers, the study reports. MiXCR was run by TCRdb on the PCR reads, yielding one entry per CDR3 protein. This table holds about a million distinct CDR3 sequences, less than 30% found once. The receptor comes from a boy younger than two who had a stem cell transplant for SCID, so the T cells may come from the graft donor. The V and J genes are TRBV12-3 or TRBV12-4 and TRBJ1-1; D is undetermined. This sample comprised PBMCs, mostly from graft donor cells, obtained 360 days after TCRalphabeta/CD19-depleted stem cell transplant. CDR3 in amino acids: CASNDDSTEAFF. The DNA of the CDR3 is TGTGCCAGCAACGATGACTCCACTGAAGCTTTCTTT.